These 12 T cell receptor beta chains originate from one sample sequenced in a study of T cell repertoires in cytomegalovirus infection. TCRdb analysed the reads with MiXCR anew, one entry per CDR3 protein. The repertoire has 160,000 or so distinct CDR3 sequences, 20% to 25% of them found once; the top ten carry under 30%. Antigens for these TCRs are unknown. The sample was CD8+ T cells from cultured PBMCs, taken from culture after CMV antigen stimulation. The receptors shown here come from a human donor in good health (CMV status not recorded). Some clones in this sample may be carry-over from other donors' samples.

The CDR3 nucleotides read TGCGCCAGCAGCCCACGGATCACAGGGGGGAATCAGCCCCAGCATTTT. Translating it yields CASSPRITGGNQPQHF. V usage is TRBV4-3 and J usage is TRBJ1-5; 8 bases are shared with TRBD1. Germline CDR1 LGHNA, CDR2 YSLEER. The V and J ends lost 4 bases and 4 bases, in that order; junction bases with no gene match: 9. The CDR3 runs to 16 residues.

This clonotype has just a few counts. The DNA for the CDR3 is TGTGCCAGTAGTATCTGGACAGGGTGGACTGAAGCTTTCTTT. It yields the protein CASSIWTGWTEAFF. The rearrangement uses TRBV19 and TRBJ1-1; 8 nucleotides agree with TRBD1. This CDR3 contains 14 residues. Germline trimming cut 3 bases from V and 5 bases from J; bases unmatched to any gene: 5. CDR1 and CDR2 (germline): LNHDA, SQIVND (reference sequence).

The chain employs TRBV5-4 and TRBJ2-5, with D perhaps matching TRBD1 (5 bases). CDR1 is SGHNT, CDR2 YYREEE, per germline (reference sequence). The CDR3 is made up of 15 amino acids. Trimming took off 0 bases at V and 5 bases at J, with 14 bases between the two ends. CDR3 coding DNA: TGTGCCAGCAGCTTGGAAGGGGTAACTTGGGAGACCCAGTACTTC. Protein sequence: CASSLEGVTWETQYF.

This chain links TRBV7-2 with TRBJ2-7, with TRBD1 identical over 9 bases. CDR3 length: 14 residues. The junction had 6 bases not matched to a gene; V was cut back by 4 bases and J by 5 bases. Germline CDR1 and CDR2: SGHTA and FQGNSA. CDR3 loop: CASSSGQGRNEQYF. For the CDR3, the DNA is TGTGCCAGCAGCTCGGGACAGGGCAGAAACGAGCAGTACTTC.

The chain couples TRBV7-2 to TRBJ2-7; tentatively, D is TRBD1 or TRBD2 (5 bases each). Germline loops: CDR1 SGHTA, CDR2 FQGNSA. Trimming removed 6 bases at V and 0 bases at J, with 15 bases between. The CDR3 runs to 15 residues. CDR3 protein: CASRGRDRPSYEQYF. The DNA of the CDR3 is TGTGCCAGCAGGGGCCGGGACCGACCCTCCTACGAGCAGTACTTC. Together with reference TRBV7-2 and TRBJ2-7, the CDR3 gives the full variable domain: GAGVSQSPSNKVTEKGKDVELRCDPISGHTALYWYRQSLGQGLEFLIYFQGNSAPDKSGLPSDRFSAERTGGSVSTLTIQRTQQEDSAVYLCASRGRDRPSYEQYFGPGTRLTVT.

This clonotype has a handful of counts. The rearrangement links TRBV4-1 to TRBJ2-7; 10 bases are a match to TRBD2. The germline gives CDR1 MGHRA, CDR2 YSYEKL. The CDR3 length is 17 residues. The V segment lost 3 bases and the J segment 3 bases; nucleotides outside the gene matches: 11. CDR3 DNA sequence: TGCGCCAGCAGCCATCGCCTTAGCGGGGGGCCTCACTACGAGCAGTACTTC. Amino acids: CASSHRLSGGPHYEQYF.

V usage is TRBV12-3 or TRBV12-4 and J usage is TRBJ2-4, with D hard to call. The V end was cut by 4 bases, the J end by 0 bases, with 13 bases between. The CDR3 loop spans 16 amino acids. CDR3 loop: CASSSIPLLAKNIQYF. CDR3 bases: TGTGCCAGCAGTTCCATCCCTCTATTAGCCAAAAACATTCAGTACTTC.

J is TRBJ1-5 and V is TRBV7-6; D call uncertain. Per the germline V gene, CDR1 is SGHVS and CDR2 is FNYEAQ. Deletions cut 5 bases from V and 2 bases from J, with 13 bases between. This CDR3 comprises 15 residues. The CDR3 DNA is TGTGCCAGCAGCGGGAGGTGGTGGGGCAATCAGCCCCAGCATTTT. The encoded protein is CASSGRWWGNQPQHF.

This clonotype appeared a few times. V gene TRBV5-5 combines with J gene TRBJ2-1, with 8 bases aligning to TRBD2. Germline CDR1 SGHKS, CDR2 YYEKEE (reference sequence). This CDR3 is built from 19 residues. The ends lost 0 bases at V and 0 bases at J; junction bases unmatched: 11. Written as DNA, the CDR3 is TGTGCCAGCAGCTTGGAGTTTCCGGGACTAGTTGGCTCCTACAATGAGCAGTTCTTC. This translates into CASSLEFPGLVGSYNEQFF.

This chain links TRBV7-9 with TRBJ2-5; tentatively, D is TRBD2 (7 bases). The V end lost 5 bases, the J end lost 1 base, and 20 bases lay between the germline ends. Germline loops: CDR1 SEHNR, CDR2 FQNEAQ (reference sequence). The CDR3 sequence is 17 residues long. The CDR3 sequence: CASSPPFRGGLQETQYF. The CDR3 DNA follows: TGTGCCAGCAGCCCTCCGTTTAGGGGGGGCCTCCAAGAGACCCAGTACTTC.

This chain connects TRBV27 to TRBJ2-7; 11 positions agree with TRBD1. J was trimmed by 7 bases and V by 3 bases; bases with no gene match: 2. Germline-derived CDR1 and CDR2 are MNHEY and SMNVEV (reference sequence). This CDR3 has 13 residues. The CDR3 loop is CASSFGTGGEQYF. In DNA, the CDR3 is TGTGCCAGCAGTTTCGGGACAGGGGGAGAGCAGTACTTC.

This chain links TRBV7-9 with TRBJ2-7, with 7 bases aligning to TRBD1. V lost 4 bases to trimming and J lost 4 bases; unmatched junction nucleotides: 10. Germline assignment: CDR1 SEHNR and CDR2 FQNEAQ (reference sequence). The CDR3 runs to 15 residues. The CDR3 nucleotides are TGTGCCAGCAGCTCCCCAACAACAGGGGAATACGAGCAGTACTTC. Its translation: CASSSPTTGEYEQYF.